This paragraph covers one T cell receptor beta chain sequence. This sample stems from a study of T cell responses to AZD1222 COVID-19 vaccine. CDR3 length equals 16 residues. Germline V gives CDR1 SGHTA, CDR2 FQGTGA. J was trimmed by 6 bases and V by 0 bases; bases with no gene match: 7. The protocol was immunoSEQ multiplex PCR, while the TCRdb copy is restricted to in-frame clones and leaves out a portion. This table holds around 130,000 clones, about nine tenths found once. The sequencing used peripheral blood, collected 28 days after the second AZD1222 dose. The origin of this receptor is an adult who received the AZD1222 COVID-19 vaccine. The rearrangement uses TRBV7-3 and TRBJ2-3, with 9 bases aligning to TRBD2. The CDR3 loop is CASSLTRAGGGDTQYF. The CDR3 DNA sequence: TGTGCCAGCAGCTTAACTAGAGCGGGAGGTGGCGATACGCAGTATTTT. The full variable domain, its missing parts supplied by reference TRBV7-3 and TRBJ2-3, is GAGVSQTPSNKVTEKGKYVELRCDPISGHTALYWYRQSLGQGPEFLIYFQGTGAADDSGLPNDRFFAVRPEGSVSTLKIQRTERGDSAVYLCASSLTRAGGGDTQYFGPGTRLTVL.